This TCR beta chain originates from a study of blood T cell repertoires in COVID-19. Background on the study: Sources were T cells, B-cell-depleted T cells, or PBMCs; the material itself was cDNA or gDNA.

Recruited during active infection, patients (from Seattle) were subsequently followed longitudinally. V was clipped by 3 bases and J by 10 bases; unmatched bases: 5. Germline-derived CDR1 and CDR2 are GTSNPN and SVGIG (reference sequence). There are 11 residues in the CDR3. As handled by the study authors: Estimation of nucleated cell counts was performed using reference gene primer amplification. Clones were sequenced by immunoSEQ multiplex PCR, and TCRdb holds only the in-frame ones, with some missing. The DNA gave D and trimming, while V, J and clone size come from that table. The table records 150,000 to 200,000 clones, 90% to 95% of them present only once.

The chain is built from TRBV30 and TRBJ1-1, with 7 bases aligning to TRBD1. Sequenced sample: peripheral blood. The clonotype comes from a woman in her sixties with COVID-19, enrolled during active disease. As DNA, the CDR3 is TGTGCCTGGAGCCGGACAGGAGGAGCTTTCTTT. This codes for CAWSRTGGAFF.